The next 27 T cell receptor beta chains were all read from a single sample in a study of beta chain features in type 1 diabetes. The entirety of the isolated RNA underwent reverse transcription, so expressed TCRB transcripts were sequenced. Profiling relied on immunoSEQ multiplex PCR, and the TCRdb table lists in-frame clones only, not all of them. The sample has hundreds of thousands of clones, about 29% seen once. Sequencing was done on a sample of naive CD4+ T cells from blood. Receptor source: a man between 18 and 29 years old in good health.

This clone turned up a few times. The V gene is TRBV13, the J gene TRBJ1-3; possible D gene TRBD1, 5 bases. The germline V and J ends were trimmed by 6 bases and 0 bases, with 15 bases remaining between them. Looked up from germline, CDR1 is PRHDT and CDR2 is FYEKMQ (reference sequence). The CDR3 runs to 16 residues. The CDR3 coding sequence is TGTGCCAGCAGTGCAGGGTTCCCATTCTCTGGAAACACCATATATTTT. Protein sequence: CASSAGFPFSGNTIYF.

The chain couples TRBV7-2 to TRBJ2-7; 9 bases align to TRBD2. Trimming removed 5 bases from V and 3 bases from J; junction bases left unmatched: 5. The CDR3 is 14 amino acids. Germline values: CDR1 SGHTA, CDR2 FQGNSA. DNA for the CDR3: TGTGCCAGCAGCCCCCGACTAGCGGACTACGAGCAGTACTTC. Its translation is CASSPRLADYEQYF.

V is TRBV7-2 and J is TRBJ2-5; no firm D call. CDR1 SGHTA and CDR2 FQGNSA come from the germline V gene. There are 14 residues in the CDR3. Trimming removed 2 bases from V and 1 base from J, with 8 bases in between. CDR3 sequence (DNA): TGTGCCAGCAGCTTATGGAGCATCCAAGAGACCCAGTACTTC. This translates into CASSLWSIQETQYF. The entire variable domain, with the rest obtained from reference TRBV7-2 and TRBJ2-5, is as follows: GAGVSQSPSNKVTEKGKDVELRCDPISGHTALYWYRQSLGQGLEFLIYFQGNSAPDKSGLPSDRFSAERTGGSVSTLTIQRTQQEDSAVYLCASSLWSIQETQYFGPGTRLLVL.

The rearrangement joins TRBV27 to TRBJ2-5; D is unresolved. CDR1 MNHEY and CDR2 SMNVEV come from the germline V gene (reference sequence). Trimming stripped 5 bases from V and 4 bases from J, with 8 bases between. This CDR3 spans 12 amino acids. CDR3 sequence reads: CASSRSTETQYF. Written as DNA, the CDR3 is TGTGCCAGCAGTAGGTCGACAGAGACCCAGTACTTC.

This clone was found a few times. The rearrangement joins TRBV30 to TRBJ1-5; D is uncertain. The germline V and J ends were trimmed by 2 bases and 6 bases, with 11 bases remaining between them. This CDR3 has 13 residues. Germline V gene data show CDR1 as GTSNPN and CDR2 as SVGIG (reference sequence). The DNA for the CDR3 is TGTGCCTGGAGTACCTCCGCCGGTCAGCCCCAGCATTTT. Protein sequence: CAWSTSAGQPQHF.

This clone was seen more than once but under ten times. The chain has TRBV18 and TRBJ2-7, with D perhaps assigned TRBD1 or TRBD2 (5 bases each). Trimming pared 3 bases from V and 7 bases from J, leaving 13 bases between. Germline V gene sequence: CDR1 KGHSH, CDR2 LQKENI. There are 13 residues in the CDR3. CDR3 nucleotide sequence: TGTGCCAGCTCACCCCAGTCATGGGGGGAGCAGTACTTC. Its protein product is CASSPQSWGEQYF. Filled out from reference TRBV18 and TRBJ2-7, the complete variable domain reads NAGVMQNPRHLVRRRGQEARLRCSPMKGHSHVYWYRQLPEEGLKFMVYLQKENIIDESGMPKERFSAEFPKEGPSILRIQQVVRGDSAAYFCASSPQSWGEQYFGPGTRLTVT.

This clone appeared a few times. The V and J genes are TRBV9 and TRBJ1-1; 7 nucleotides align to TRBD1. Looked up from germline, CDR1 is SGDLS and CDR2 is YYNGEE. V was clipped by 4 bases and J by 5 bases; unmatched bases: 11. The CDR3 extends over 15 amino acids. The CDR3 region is CASSPRGSIGTEAFF. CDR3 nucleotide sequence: TGTGCCAGCAGCCCCAGGGGGAGTATTGGGACTGAAGCTTTCTTT.

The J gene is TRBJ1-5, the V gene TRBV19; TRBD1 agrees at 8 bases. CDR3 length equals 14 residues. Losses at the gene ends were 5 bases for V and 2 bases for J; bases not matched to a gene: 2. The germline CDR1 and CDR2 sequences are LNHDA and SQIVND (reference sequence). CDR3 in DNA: TGTGCCAGTAGTTTACAGGGGGGCAATCAGCCCCAGCATTTT. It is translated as CASSLQGGNQPQHF.

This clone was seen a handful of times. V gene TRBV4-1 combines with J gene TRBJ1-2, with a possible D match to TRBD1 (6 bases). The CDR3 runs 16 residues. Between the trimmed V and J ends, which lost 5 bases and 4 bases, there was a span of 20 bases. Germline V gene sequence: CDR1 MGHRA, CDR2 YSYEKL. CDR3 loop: CASSSPGRGPAYGYTF. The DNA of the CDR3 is TGCGCCAGCAGCTCCCCCGGTCGGGGGCCTGCCTATGGCTACACCTTC.

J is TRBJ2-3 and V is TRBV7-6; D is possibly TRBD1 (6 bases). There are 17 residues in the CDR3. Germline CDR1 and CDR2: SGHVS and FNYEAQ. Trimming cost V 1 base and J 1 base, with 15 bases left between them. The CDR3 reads CASSLGPPRGGTDTQYF. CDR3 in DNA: TGTGCCAGCAGCTTAGGTCCTCCCAGGGGAGGCACAGATACGCAGTATTTT. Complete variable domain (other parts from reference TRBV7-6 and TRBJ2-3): GAGVSQSPRYKVTKRGQDVALRCDPISGHVSLYWYRQALGQGPEFLTYFNYEAQQDKSGLPNDRFSAERPEGSISTLTIQRTEQRDSAMYRCASSLGPPRGGTDTQYFGPGTRLTVL.

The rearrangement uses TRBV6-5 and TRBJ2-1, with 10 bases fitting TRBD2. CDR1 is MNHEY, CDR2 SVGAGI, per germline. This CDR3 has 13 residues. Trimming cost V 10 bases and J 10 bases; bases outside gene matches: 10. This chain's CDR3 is CAIEASGSREQFF. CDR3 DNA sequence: TGTGCCATCGAGGCTAGCGGGAGTAGGGAGCAGTTCTTC.

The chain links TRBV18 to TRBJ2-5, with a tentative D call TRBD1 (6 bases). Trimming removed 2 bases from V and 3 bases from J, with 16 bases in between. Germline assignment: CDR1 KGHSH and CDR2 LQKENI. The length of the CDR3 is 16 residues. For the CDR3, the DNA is TGTGCCAGCTCACCAACTGTTACACAGGGTGAAGAGACCCAGTACTTC. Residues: CASSPTVTQGEETQYF.

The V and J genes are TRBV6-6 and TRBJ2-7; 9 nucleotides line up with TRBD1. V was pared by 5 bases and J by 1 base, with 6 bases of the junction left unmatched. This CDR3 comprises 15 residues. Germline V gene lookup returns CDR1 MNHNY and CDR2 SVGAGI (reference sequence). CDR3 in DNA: TGTGCCAGCAGTACCGCTGGGACAGGGTCCTACGAGCAGTACTTC. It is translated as CASSTAGTGSYEQYF.

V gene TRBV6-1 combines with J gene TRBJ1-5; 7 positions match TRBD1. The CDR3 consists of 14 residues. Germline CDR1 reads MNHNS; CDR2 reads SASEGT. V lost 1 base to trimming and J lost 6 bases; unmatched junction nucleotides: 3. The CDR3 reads CASSEVPGGQPQHF. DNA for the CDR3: TGTGCCAGCAGTGAAGTCCCAGGGGGTCAGCCCCAGCATTTT.

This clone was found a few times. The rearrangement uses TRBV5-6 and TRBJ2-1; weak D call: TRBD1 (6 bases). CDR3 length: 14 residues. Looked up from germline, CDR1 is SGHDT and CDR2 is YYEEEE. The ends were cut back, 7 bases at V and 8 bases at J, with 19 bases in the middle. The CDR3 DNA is TGTGCCAGCCGCAGGGGCCCCGGCGGGTATGAGCAGTTCTTC. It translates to CASRRGPGGYEQFF.

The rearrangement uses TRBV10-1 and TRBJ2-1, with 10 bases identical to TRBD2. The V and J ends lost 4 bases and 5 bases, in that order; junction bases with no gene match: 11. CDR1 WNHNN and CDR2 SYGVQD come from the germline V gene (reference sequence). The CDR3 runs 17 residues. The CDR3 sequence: CASSGPELAGKDNEQFF. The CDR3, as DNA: TGCGCCAGCAGTGGGCCAGAACTAGCGGGAAAGGACAATGAGCAGTTCTTC.

The CDR3 region has the DNA TGTGCCCAGGGTTGGACAGGAACATTCACCGGGGAGCTGTTTTTT. It is translated as CAQGWTGTFTGELFF. The rearrangement uses TRBV30 and TRBJ2-2; the match to TRBD1 covers 7 bases. The CDR3 covers 15 residues. Losses at the gene ends were 8 bases for V and 4 bases for J; bases not matched to a gene: 13. Looked up from germline, CDR1 is GTSNPN and CDR2 is SVGIG (reference sequence).

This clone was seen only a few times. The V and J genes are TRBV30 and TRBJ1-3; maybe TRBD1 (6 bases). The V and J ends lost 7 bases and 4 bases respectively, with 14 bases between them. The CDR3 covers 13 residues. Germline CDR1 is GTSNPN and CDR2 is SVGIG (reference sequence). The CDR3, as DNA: TGTGCCTCACATACGGGGGCCGGAAACACCATATATTTT. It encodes CASHTGAGNTIYF.

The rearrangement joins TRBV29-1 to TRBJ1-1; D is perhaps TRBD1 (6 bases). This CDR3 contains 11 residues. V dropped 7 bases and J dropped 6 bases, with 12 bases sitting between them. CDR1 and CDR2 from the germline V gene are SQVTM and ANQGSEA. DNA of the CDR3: TGCAGCGCTAACAGGGCGGCTGAAGCTTTCTTT. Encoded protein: CSANRAAEAFF.

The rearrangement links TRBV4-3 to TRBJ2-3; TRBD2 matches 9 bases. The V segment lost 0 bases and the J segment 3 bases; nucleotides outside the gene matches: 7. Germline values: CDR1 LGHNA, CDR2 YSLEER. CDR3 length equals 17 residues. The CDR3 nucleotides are TGCGCCAGCAGCCAAGAGGCTGGGCTAGCGGGAACAGATACGCAGTATTTT. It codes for CASSQEAGLAGTDTQYF.

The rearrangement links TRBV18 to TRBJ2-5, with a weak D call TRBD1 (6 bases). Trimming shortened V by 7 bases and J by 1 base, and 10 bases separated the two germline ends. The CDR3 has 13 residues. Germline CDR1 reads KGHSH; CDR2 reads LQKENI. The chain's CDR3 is CASFRDIQETQYF. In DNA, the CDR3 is TGTGCCAGCTTCCGGGACATCCAAGAGACCCAGTACTTC.

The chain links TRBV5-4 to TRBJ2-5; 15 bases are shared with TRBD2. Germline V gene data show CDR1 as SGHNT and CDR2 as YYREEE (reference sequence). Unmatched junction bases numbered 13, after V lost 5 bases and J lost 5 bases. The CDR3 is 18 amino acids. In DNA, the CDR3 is TGTGCCAGCAGTCGCCCCGGACTAGCGGGAGGGCCAGGGGAGACCCAGTACTTC. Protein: CASSRPGLAGGPGETQYF.

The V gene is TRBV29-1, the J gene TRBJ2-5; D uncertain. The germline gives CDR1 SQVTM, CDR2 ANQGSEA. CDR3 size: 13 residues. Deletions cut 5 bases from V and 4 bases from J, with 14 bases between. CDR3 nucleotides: TGCAGCGTTAAGGACGGCGGCTCAGAGACCCAGTACTTC. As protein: CSVKDGGSETQYF.

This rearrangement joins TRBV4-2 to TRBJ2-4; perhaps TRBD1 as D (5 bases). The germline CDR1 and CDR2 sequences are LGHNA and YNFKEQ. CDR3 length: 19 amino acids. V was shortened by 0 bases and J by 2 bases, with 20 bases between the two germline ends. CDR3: CASSQDKGISSRSKNIQYF. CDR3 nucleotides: TGTGCCAGCAGCCAAGATAAGGGGATTTCCAGCAGATCCAAAAACATTCAGTACTTC.

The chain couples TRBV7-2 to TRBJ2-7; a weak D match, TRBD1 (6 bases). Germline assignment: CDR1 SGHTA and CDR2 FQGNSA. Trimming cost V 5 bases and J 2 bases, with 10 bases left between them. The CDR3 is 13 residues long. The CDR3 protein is CASSHGQTYEQYF. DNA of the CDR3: TGTGCCAGCAGCCATGGACAGACCTACGAGCAGTACTTC. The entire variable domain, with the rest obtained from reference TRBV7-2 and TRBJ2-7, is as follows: GAGVSQSPSNKVTEKGKDVELRCDPISGHTALYWYRQSLGQGLEFLIYFQGNSAPDKSGLPSDRFSAERTGGSVSTLTIQRTQQEDSAVYLCASSHGQTYEQYFGPGTRLTVT.

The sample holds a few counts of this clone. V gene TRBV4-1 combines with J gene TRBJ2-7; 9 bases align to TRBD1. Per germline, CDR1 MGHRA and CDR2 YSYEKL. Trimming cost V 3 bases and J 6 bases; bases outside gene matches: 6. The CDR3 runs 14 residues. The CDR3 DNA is TGCGCCAGCAGCCATGGCGGGACAGGGCTCGAGCAGTACTTC. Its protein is CASSHGGTGLEQYF.

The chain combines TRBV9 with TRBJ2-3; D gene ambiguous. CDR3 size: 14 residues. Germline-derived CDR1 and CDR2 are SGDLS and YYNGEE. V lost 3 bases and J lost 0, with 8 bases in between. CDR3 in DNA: TGTGCCAGCAGCGCGTTTGGGAGCACAGATACGCAGTATTTT. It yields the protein CASSAFGSTDTQYF.